A single count supports the clone carrying this T cell receptor (beta chain). Its antigen remains unidentified. V gave up 5 bases and J gave up 4 bases, with 11 bases separating them. Germline CDR1 is MGHRA and CDR2 is YSYEKL. The CDR3 consists of 13 residues. This entry belongs to a study of shared clonotypes between healthy human individuals. The assay was immunoSEQ multiplex PCR, and TCRdb's table has in-frame clones only and misses some. The repertoire holds roughly 480,000 clones, roughly 85% seen once, with approximately 12% in the top ten. Study-level results: What limited the represented genetic and exposure-history diversity was the small number of donors.

This chain links TRBV4-1 with TRBJ2-5; D may be TRBD1 or TRBD2 (5 bases each). Sequencing was done on a sample of PBMCs. This sequence was found in a woman between 40 and 55 years old in good health. Some clones in this sample may be carry-over from other donors' samples. CDR3 sequence: CASSGGGGETQYF. The CDR3 nucleotides read TGCGCCAGCAGCGGGGGTGGTGGAGAGACCCAGTACTTC.